These T cell receptor beta chains were read from a single sample in a study of shared clonotypes between healthy human individuals. Method: immunoSEQ multiplex PCR; TCRdb's copy keeps in-frame clones and lacks some. The table includes over a million clones, around 97% detected once. The sequenced sample was naive CD4+ T cells sorted from blood. The receptors shown here come from a man aged 25 to 45 in good health. Each CDR3 is given with its conserved first and last residue. The D gene is left open where the match is weak. Size values are once, few and many counts, or a class for expanded clones, and some rows have none.

.	TRBV28	TRBJ2-7	TRBD2	CAISGEPPYEQYF	TGTGCCATCAGCGGGGAGCCACCCTACGAGCAGTACTTC
.	TRBV4-1	TRBJ2-7	TRBD2	CASSQGQLAGGLTYEQYF	TGCGCCAGCAGCCAAGGCCAACTAGCGGGAGGCCTAACCTACGAGCAGTACTTC
once	TRBV5-1	TRBJ2-1	.	CASSLGVAQINEQFF	TGCGCCAGCAGCTTGGGTGTAGCCCAAATAAATGAGCAGTTCTTC
.	TRBV5-1	TRBJ2-1	TRBD1	CASSLVAGGGNEQFF	TGCGCCAGCAGCTTGGTGGCAGGGGGTGGCAATGAGCAGTTCTTC
.	TRBV11-3	TRBJ2-5	.	CASSPGPQETQYF	TGTGCCAGCAGCCCAGGGCCACAAGAGACCCAGTACTTC
.	TRBV25-1	TRBJ2-3	TRBD2	CASSVAGGSDTQYF	TGTGCCAGCAGTGTAGCGGGAGGGTCAGATACGCAGTATTTT
once	TRBV29-1	TRBJ1-5	TRBD1	CSVPGQGGQPQHF	TGCAGCGTGCCGGGACAGGGTGGTCAGCCCCAGCATTTT
.	TRBV2	TRBJ1-5	.	CASNSLRQPQHF	TGTGCCAGCAACTCTTTGCGGCAGCCCCAGCATTTT
.	TRBV6-5	TRBJ2-5	TRBD2	CASTLLAGGETQYF	TGTGCCAGCACCCTCCTAGCGGGGGGAGAGACCCAGTACTTC
.	TRBV6-6	TRBJ2-4	.	CASSYSSSNQNIQYF	TGTGCCAGCAGTTACTCGAGCAGTAACCAAAACATTCAGTACTTC
once	TRBV7-9	TRBJ2-7	.	CASRKAGAGATYEQYF	TGTGCCAGCAGAAAGGCTGGAGCGGGCGCAACCTACGAGCAGTACTTC
.	TRBV5-6	TRBJ2-7	.	CASSPYPAGPSYEQYF	TGTGCCAGCAGCCCGTATCCCGCAGGGCCATCCTACGAGCAGTACTTC
.	TRBV5-6	TRBJ1-2	.	CASSLVQGTNYGYTF	TGTGCCAGCAGCTTGGTTCAGGGCACTAACTATGGCTACACCTTC
.	TRBV2	TRBJ1-4	TRBD1	CASSEGQGLFF	TGTGCCAGCAGTGAAGGACAGGGCCTGTTTTTT
.	TRBV11-2	TRBJ2-2	.	CASSLDSGRTNTGELFF	TGTGCCAGCAGCTTAGATTCGGGACGGACGAACACCGGGGAGCTGTTTTTT
.	TRBV19	TRBJ2-3	TRBD2	CASSILAGGSTDTQYF	TGTGCCAGTAGTATACTAGCGGGGGGTAGCACAGATACGCAGTATTTT
.	TRBV5-1	TRBJ1-1	.	CASSPVQGLMNTEAFF	TGCGCCAGCAGCCCCGTACAGGGACTCATGAACACTGAAGCTTTCTTT
.	TRBV18	TRBJ2-7	TRBD1	CASSPRTGGGNSMYF	TGTGCCAGCTCCCCAAGGACAGGGGGCGGAAATTCGATGTACTTC
.	TRBV19	TRBJ1-4	.	CASSSRRNEKLFF	TGTGCCAGTAGTTCACGTAGGAATGAAAAACTGTTTTTT
.	TRBV5-1	TRBJ1-1	.	CASSLGPFTWDTEAFF	TGCGCCAGCAGCTTGGGCCCGTTTACTTGGGACACTGAAGCTTTCTTT
.	TRBV7-6	TRBJ2-7	TRBD1	CASSLVGQGSGEQYF	TGTGCCAGCAGCTTAGTTGGACAGGGGTCGGGAGAGCAGTACTTC
.	TRBV18	TRBJ1-2	.	CASSPPGPRYGYTF	TGTGCCAGCTCACCACCGGGACCGCGCTATGGCTACACCTTC
.	TRBV11-2	TRBJ1-5	.	CASSLSLEGPQHF	TGTGCCAGCAGCTTATCCCTAGAAGGGCCCCAGCATTTT
.	TRBV11-2	TRBJ2-1	TRBD1	CASSLVVGTGVRIF	TGTGCCAGCAGCTTAGTAGTGGGGACAGGGGTTCGGATCTTC
.	TRBV13	TRBJ1-1	.	CASRGQGGLRNTEAFF	TGTGCCAGCAGGGGACAAGGGGGGCTACGGAACACTGAAGCTTTCTTT
.	TRBV28	TRBJ1-5	TRBD1	CASMRRTGGLNQPQHF	TGTGCCAGCATGAGGCGGACAGGGGGTTTGAATCAGCCCCAGCATTTT
.	TRBV6-5	TRBJ2-1	TRBD2	CASKVAGADNEQFF	TGTGCCAGCAAGGTAGCGGGAGCGGACAATGAGCAGTTCTTC
.	TRBV4-2	TRBJ2-2	.	CASSQRGSRGPNTGELFF	TGTGCCAGCAGCCAACGGGGGAGCAGGGGTCCCAACACCGGGGAGCTGTTTTTT
.	TRBV28	TRBJ1-3	.	CASRASGTENTIYF	TGTGCCAGCAGGGCCTCCGGGACGGAAAACACCATATATTTT
.	TRBV5-5	TRBJ1-1	TRBD1	CASSFNRGDAEAFF	TGTGCCAGCAGCTTCAACAGGGGCGACGCTGAAGCTTTCTTT
.	TRBV7-8	TRBJ1-5	.	CASSLEGFFSNQPQHF	TGTGCCAGCAGCTTAGAGGGGTTCTTTAGCAATCAGCCCCAGCATTTT
.	TRBV29-1	TRBJ2-7	.	CSVRGGLSYEQYF	TGCAGCGTTCGTGGCGGACTCTCCTACGAGCAGTACTTC
.	TRBV2	TRBJ2-1	.	CASSDLTGTYNEQFF	TGTGCCAGCAGTGACTTAACCGGGACCTACAATGAGCAGTTCTTC
.	TRBV11-3	TRBJ2-7	TRBD1	CASSSKTGGYEQYF	TGTGCCAGCAGCTCCAAGACAGGGGGCTACGAGCAGTACTTC
.	TRBV18	TRBJ2-7	TRBD2	CASSGLAGVDEQYF	TGTGCCAGCTCTGGACTAGCGGGAGTTGACGAGCAGTACTTC
once	TRBV5-4	TRBJ2-2	.	CASSLGRGSNTGELFF	TGTGCCAGCAGCTTGGGGCGGGGTTCGAACACCGGGGAGCTGTTTTTT
.	TRBV14	TRBJ2-7	TRBD2	CASSRHLLAGGPLEQYF	TGTGCCAGCAGCCGACACCTACTAGCGGGAGGCCCCCTCGAGCAGTACTTC
.	TRBV7-6	TRBJ2-5	.	CASSLGGLETQYF	TGTGCCAGCAGCTTGGGCGGGTTGGAGACCCAGTACTTC
.	TRBV9	TRBJ2-1	TRBD2	CASSGTSGTAYNEQFF	TGTGCCAGCAGCGGAACTAGCGGGACGGCTTACAATGAGCAGTTCTTC
.	TRBV10-2	TRBJ2-3	.	CASKVADTQYF	TGCGCCAGCAAGGTGGCAGATACGCAGTATTTT
.	TRBV28	TRBJ2-1	TRBD2	CASSPLISRLAGADNEQFF	TGTGCCAGCAGTCCCCTGATTTCCAGACTAGCGGGAGCTGACAATGAGCAGTTCTTC
.	TRBV6-1	TRBJ2-7	.	CASSESLYEQYF	TGTGCCAGCAGTGAAAGTCTGTACGAGCAGTACTTC
.	TRBV11-2	TRBJ1-2	.	CASSLVAENYGYTF	TGTGCCAGCAGCTTAGTCGCGGAAAACTATGGCTACACCTTC
.	TRBV10-3	TRBJ2-3	.	CAISESALLTHPYF	TGTGCCATCAGTGAGTCTGCATTGTTAACCCACCCGTATTTT
.	TRBV28	TRBJ1-5	.	CASHWQGQPQHF	TGTGCCAGCCACTGGCAGGGTCAGCCCCAGCATTTT
.	TRBV6-1	TRBJ1-5	.	CASSASGGGGQPQHF	TGTGCCAGCAGTGCCAGCGGGGGAGGGGGTCAGCCCCAGCATTTT
once	TRBV7-9	TRBJ1-2	.	CASSLNSGTPNYGYTF	TGTGCCAGCAGCTTAAATTCGGGGACGCCTAACTATGGCTACACCTTC
once	TRBV7-2	TRBJ2-7	TRBD1	CASSLLFGQGPYEQYF	TGTGCCAGCAGCTTATTATTCGGACAGGGACCCTACGAGCAGTACTTC
.	TRBV5-6	TRBJ1-1	TRBD1	CASSDTSTGATEAFF	TGTGCCAGCAGCGACACCTCGACAGGGGCCACTGAAGCTTTCTTT
.	TRBV2	TRBJ2-7	.	CASSRRGFYEQYF	TGTGCCAGCAGCAGACGGGGGTTTTACGAGCAGTACTTC
few	TRBV9	TRBJ2-2	.	CASSVMSGSGELFF	TGTGCCAGCAGCGTAATGTCGGGGAGCGGGGAGCTGTTTTTT
.	TRBV7-6	TRBJ2-5	TRBD2	CASSITGLAEETQYF	TGTGCCAGCAGCATAACGGGACTAGCGGAAGAGACCCAGTACTTC
.	TRBV25-1	TRBJ2-1	TRBD2	CASSESPSGRFGNEQFF	TGTGCCAGCAGTGAATCTCCTAGCGGGAGATTTGGGAATGAGCAGTTCTTC